This T cell receptor beta chain was sequenced in a study of OX40 agonist ivuxolimab in advanced cancers. Study overall: Dose-escalation subjects each had hepatocellular carcinoma, melanoma, renal cell or head and neck cancer.

Study-wide findings and caveats: The study did not work out the antigen specificity of the expanded peripheral T cells.

The CDR3 is 13 residues long. The germline V gene has CDR1 MNHNS and CDR2 SASEGT. V gave up 7 bases and J gave up 10 bases, with 19 bases separating them. Only in-frame clones appear in the TCRdb table, and some are missing; sequencing was by immunoSEQ multiplex PCR. The repertoire consists of 65,000 to 75,000 clones, with roughly nine tenths occurring once and the leading ten covering 0.8% to 1.2%. Regarding this clone: Its antigen is unidentified.

The sequence came from an adult with an advanced solid tumor such as melanoma, head and neck, liver or kidney cancer. The sequenced sample was CD4+ or CD8+ T cells sorted from blood, obtained in a trial of the OX40 agonist ivuxolimab. The V gene is TRBV6-1, the J gene TRBJ1-1; D not certain. In nucleotides, the CDR3 is TGTGCCAGCACCCTATCCGGGGAGTTTGGAGCTTTCTTT. This encodes CASTLSGEFGAFF.